This is a list of T cell receptor beta chains from one sample in a study of Graves' ophthalmopathy and Graves' hyperthyroidism. TCRdb itself ran the multiplex PCR reads through MiXCR, one entry per CDR3 protein. The sample shows almost 750,000 distinct CDR3 sequences, 35% to 50% of them seen only once. Sequencing input: peripheral blood. Source of these receptors: an adult man with Graves' ophthalmopathy. CDR3s include the opening cysteine and the closing phenylalanine or tryptophan. Fields, in order: J gene, V gene, D gene, clone size, CDR3 protein, CDR3 DNA. The D gene is left open where the match is weak. The size entry is marked missing in some rows and otherwise reads once, few, many or a size class.

TRBJ2-7 TRBV5-1 NA NA CASSSRSGSYEQYF TGCGCCAGCAGCTCACGCAGTGGCTCCTACGAGCAGTACTTC
TRBJ2-5 TRBV7-2 TRBD2 NA CASTPWASGQETQYF TGTGCCAGCACCCCCTGGGCTAGCGGACAAGAGACCCAGTACTTC
TRBJ2-3 TRBV2 NA once CASRSNWDTQYF TGTGCCAGCAGGTCAAACTGGGATACGCAGTATTTT
TRBJ2-7 TRBV7-2 TRBD2 many CASSSLAGEREQYF TGTGCCAGCAGCTCCTTGGCGGGAGAGAGAGAGCAGTACTTC
TRBJ1-4 TRBV2 NA few CASSSRENEKLFF TGTGCCAGCAGCTCGAGGGAAAACGAAAAACTGTTTTTT
TRBJ1-1 TRBV29-1 TRBD1 NA CSVAGRQGFMNTEAFF TGCAGCGTTGCAGGACGACAGGGGTTCATGAACACTGAAGCTTTCTTT
TRBJ1-4 TRBV7-8 NA many CASSLIGEKLFF TGTGCCAGCAGCTTAATCGGTGAAAAACTGTTTTTT
TRBJ2-5 TRBV10-3 TRBD2 once CAISELAGAQETQYF TGTGCCATCAGTGAGCTAGCGGGGGCCCAAGAGACCCAGTACTTC
TRBJ1-2 TRBV7-8 NA many CASSLEHDGYTF TGTGCCAGCAGCTTAGAGCATGACGGCTACACCTTC
TRBJ2-1 TRBV7-9 TRBD1 NA CASSSSGQAYNEQFF TGTGCCAGCAGCAGCTCGGGACAGGCGTACAATGAGCAGTTCTTC
TRBJ2-5 TRBV20-1 TRBD1 NA CSARSPGQGGTQYF TGCAGTGCTAGAAGTCCGGGACAGGGCGGGACCCAGTACTTC
TRBJ1-2 TRBV5-5 NA NA CASVSGAETYGYTF TGTGCCAGCGTCTCAGGGGCCGAAACCTATGGCTACACCTTC
TRBJ1-2 TRBV29-1 NA NA CSARTNRDGYTF TGCAGCGCCAGGACGAATCGGGATGGCTACACCTTC
TRBJ2-7 TRBV6-6 TRBD1 NA CASSYRDRAKEQYF TGTGCCAGCAGTTACAGGGACAGGGCGAAAGAGCAGTACTTC
TRBJ2-7 TRBV10-3 TRBD1 few CAISSVRTGSEQYF TGTGCCATCTCTTCGGTGAGGACAGGCTCCGAGCAGTACTTC
TRBJ2-7 TRBV24-1 NA NA CASSSPGRFYEQYF TGTGCCAGCAGTTCCCCGGGACGGTTTTACGAGCAGTACTTC
TRBJ2-7 TRBV10-3 TRBD1 once CASRPFRGQSYEQYF TGTGCCAGCAGGCCATTCAGGGGGCAATCCTACGAGCAGTACTTC
TRBJ1-1 TRBV15 NA many CATSRSSGGRAFF TGTGCCACCAGCAGATCCTCGGGGGGACGGGCTTTCTTT
TRBJ1-1 TRBV7-9 NA many CASSSSGLGTEAFF TGTGCCAGCAGCTCATCGGGTCTGGGCACTGAAGCTTTCTTT
TRBJ1-6 TRBV25-1 TRBD1 few CARQGVNSPLHF TGTGCTAGGCAGGGGGTTAATTCACCCCTCCACTTT
TRBJ2-7 TRBV5-1 TRBD1 many CASRTLGQGSYEQYF TGCGCCAGCAGAACCCTAGGACAGGGATCCTACGAGCAGTACTTC
TRBJ2-6 TRBV10-3 NA NA CASSPMGESGANVLTF TGTGCCAGCAGCCCTATGGGGGAATCTGGGGCCAACGTCCTGACTTTC
TRBJ2-6 TRBV19 NA NA CATQRNANTGANVLTF TGTGCCACCCAACGAAACGCGAACACCGGGGCCAACGTCCTGACTTTC
TRBJ1-2 TRBV3-1 TRBD1 few CAATKTGANGYTF TGTGCCGCTACAAAAACAGGGGCCAATGGCTACACCTTC
TRBJ1-1 TRBV5-5 NA NA CASSFLGTMNTEAFF TGTGCCAGCAGCTTTCTGGGGACGATGAACACTGAAGCTTTCTTT
TRBJ2-7 TRBV6-5 TRBD2 few CASSGGLAGVGEQYF TGTGCCAGCAGCGGGGGCCTAGCGGGAGTCGGGGAGCAGTACTTC
TRBJ2-5 TRBV4-1 NA NA CASSFYRTETQYF TGTGCCAGCAGTTTCTACCGGACGGAGACCCAGTACTTC
TRBJ1-1 TRBV25-1 TRBD1 many CASSPRQGGFAEAFF TGTGCCAGCAGTCCCCGACAGGGAGGGTTTGCTGAAGCTTTCTTT
TRBJ1-6 TRBV20-1 NA NA CSARGDGDYSPLHF TGCAGTGCTAGAGGGGACGGAGACTATTCACCCCTCCACTTT
TRBJ1-5 TRBV20-1 NA few CSAGEIEGNQPQHF TGCAGTGCCGGAGAAATTGAGGGCAATCAGCCCCAGCATTTT
TRBJ2-2 TRBV25-1 NA NA CASNEDNRENTGELLF TGTGCCAGCAACGAGGATAACAGGGAAAACACCGGGGAGCTGCTTTTT
TRBJ2-3 TRBV11-1 NA NA CASSSGDYSDTQYF TGTGCCAGCAGCTCAGGGGACTATTCAGATACGCAGTATTTT
TRBJ2-5 TRBV10-3 TRBD1 many CAISPTGHQETQYF TGTGCCATCTCCCCGACAGGGCACCAAGAGACCCAGTACTTC
TRBJ1-2 TRBV2 NA NA CASREVHGYTF TGTGCCAGCAGAGAGGTCCATGGCTACACCTTC
TRBJ1-2 TRBV20-1 TRBD1 NA CSAPTGTGGWTF TGCAGTGCACCAACCGGGACAGGGGGCTGGACCTTC
TRBJ2-7 TRBV2 TRBD1 many CASRKMTGIDEQYF TGTGCCAGCAGGAAGATGACAGGGATCGACGAGCAGTACTTC
TRBJ1-6 TRBV2 NA NA CAWSISREYSPLHF TGTGCCTGGAGTATTTCCAGGGAATATTCACCCCTCCACTTT